The T cell receptor (beta chain) under discussion was sequenced for a study of CXCR3-negative and CXCR3-positive naive CD8 T cells. Study-wide results and limits: TRB CDR3 properties served as the basis for inferring TCR strength, and surface CD5 was comparable between naive subsets. Much lower diversity was found in memory CD8+ cells, while both naive subsets had comparably high diversity.

This CDR3 spans 14 amino acids. CDR1 SQVTM and CDR2 ANQGSEA come from the germline V gene. Of note for this clonotype: Its antigen is unidentified.

Naivety in CD8+ T cells corresponded to a CD45RO-CCR7+CD27+CD95- phenotype. UMI-labeled TRB cDNA libraries were prepared by 5' RACE. TCRdb derives one entry per CDR3 protein from the 5' RACE reads, leaving out DNA. The table for this sample gives 35,000 to 45,000 distinct CDR3 sequences. This receptor was identified in a human donor in good health. Some clones in this sample may be carry-over from other donors' samples. The rearrangement links TRBV29-1 to TRBJ2-7; the D call of TRBD1 rests on TCRdb alone, since no DNA is present to check it. The sequencing sample was made of naive CXCR3- CD8+ T cells from blood. This sample's subset: CD45RO-CCR7+CD27+CD95- naive CD8+ T cells lacking CXCR3 (TNR3-). The CDR3 loop is CSVGTGLSSYEQYF.